Below, 27 T cell receptor beta chains from the same sample are listed, as sequenced in a study of blood T cell repertoires in COVID-19. Sequencing used immunoSEQ multiplex PCR; TCRdb keeps in-frame clones, though not all of them. The sample consists of over 250,000 clones, 83% of them appearing once. Sequenced: peripheral blood. All receptors derive from a woman between 45 and 65 years old who had recovered from COVID-19.

V and J are TRBV24-1 and TRBJ2-1; the D gene is possibly TRBD2 (6 bases). Germline CDR1 KGHDR, CDR2 SFDVKD. Trimming pared 4 bases from V and 0 bases from J, leaving 30 bases between. The CDR3 is 22 amino acids. The CDR3 is CATSDRRGRSAGGLSSYNEQFF. The DNA for the CDR3 is TGTGCCACCAGTGACCGCCGGGGGAGATCAGCGGGCGGGTTGAGCTCCTACAATGAGCAGTTCTTC.

J is TRBJ2-7 and V is TRBV5-5; TRBD1 agrees at 8 bases. CDR1 and CDR2 from the germline V gene are SGHKS and YYEKEE (reference sequence). The V segment lost 2 bases and the J segment 6 bases; nucleotides outside the gene matches: 7. The CDR3 runs 14 residues. This CDR3 is CASSFGLQGGEQYF. CDR3 coding DNA: TGTGCCAGCAGCTTTGGTCTACAGGGGGGCGAGCAGTACTTC.

This chain joins TRBV27 and TRBJ2-1; D unresolved. The CDR3 spans 13 residues. CDR1 and CDR2 from the germline V gene are MNHEY and SMNVEV (reference sequence). The V and J ends lost 6 bases and 6 bases respectively, with 12 bases between them. DNA for the CDR3: TGTGCCAGCAGAATGAGTGTAAGCAATGAGCAGTTCTTC. It specifies CASRMSVSNEQFF.

The chain employs TRBV6-5 and TRBJ2-5, with a weak D call TRBD2 (6 bases). Trimming left V 7 bases short and J 2 bases short, with 8 bases between. Germline lookup yields CDR1 MNHEY and CDR2 SVGAGI. The CDR3 length is 12 residues. The CDR3 DNA is TGTGCCAGCAAGGAGGGACAAGAGACCCAGTACTTC. It codes for CASKEGQETQYF.

As regards this clone: The sample holds other DNA sequences that translate to the same CDR3. The chain links TRBV9 to TRBJ2-2; D is possibly TRBD1 (6 bases). The CDR3 runs to 15 residues. The germline V gene encodes CDR1 SGDLS and CDR2 YYNGEE. V gave up 4 bases and J gave up 1 base, with 11 bases separating them. CDR3 protein: CASSPRGRNTGELFF. In nucleotides, the CDR3 is TGTGCCAGCAGCCCCAGGGGCAGGAACACCGGGGAGCTGTTTTTT. Full variable domain (remainder filled in from reference TRBV9 and TRBJ2-2): DSGVTQTPKHLITATGQRVTLRCSPRSGDLSVYWYQQSLDQGLQFLIQYYNGEERAKGNILERFSAQQFPDLHSELNLSSLELGDSALYFCASSPRGRNTGELFFGEGSRLTVL.

The gene calls are TRBV15 and TRBJ2-1, with D possibly being TRBD1 (6 bases). The V end was cut by 0 bases, the J end by 7 bases, with 7 bases between. The germline CDR1 and CDR2 sequences are LNHNV and YYDKDF (reference sequence). CDR3 size: 13 residues. CDR3 bases: TGTGCCACCAGCAGAGATCAGGGGAATGAGCAGTTCTTC. Encoded protein: CATSRDQGNEQFF.

This chain uses TRBV20-1 with TRBJ1-2; D remains unclear. From germline, CDR1 is DFQATT and CDR2 SNEGSKA (reference sequence). V lost 3 bases to trimming and J lost 0 bases, with 14 bases between them. The CDR3 consists of 15 residues. CDR3 in amino acids: CSASVEALANYGYTF. Written as DNA, the CDR3 is TGCAGTGCTAGTGTAGAGGCCTTAGCTAACTATGGCTACACCTTC.

The V call is TRBV30, the J call TRBJ1-5, with D possibly TRBD1 on 5 matching bases. In germline, CDR1 is GTSNPN, CDR2 SVGIG (reference sequence). This CDR3 has 16 amino acids. Trimming cost V 0 bases and J 16 bases, with 28 bases left between them. The CDR3 reads CAWSVRRGSISPSLHF. The DNA for the CDR3 is TGTGCCTGGAGTGTAAGGAGGGGTTCCATTAGTCCCAGCCTACATTTT.

The gene calls are TRBV5-1 and TRBJ2-5, with 8 bases that match TRBD1. CDR3 length: 15 amino acids. The germline gives CDR1 SGHRS, CDR2 YFSETQ. Trimming cost V 0 bases and J 2 bases; bases outside gene matches: 3. This chain's CDR3 is CASSLGQGYQETQYF. In DNA, the CDR3 is TGCGCCAGCAGCTTGGGACAGGGGTATCAAGAGACCCAGTACTTC.

The chain uses TRBV28 and TRBJ1-2, with a possible D match to TRBD1 (5 bases). The germline gives CDR1 MDHEN, CDR2 SYDVKM. Trimming took 7 bases from V and 8 from J, leaving 20 bases between them. The length of the CDR3 is 14 residues. The CDR3 region has the DNA TGTGCCAGCACCCCGGGGGGGACCCGCGGGGGCTACACCTTC. Protein: CASTPGGTRGGYTF.

This chain uses TRBV27 with TRBJ1-2, with D perhaps TRBD1 (5 bases). This CDR3 is 14 amino acids long. The germline CDR1 and CDR2 sequences are MNHEY and SMNVEV (reference sequence). V was clipped by 6 bases and J by 7 bases, with 18 bases between them. The CDR3 DNA reads TGTGCCAGCAGAGCCCAGGGAAAGGATTTTGGCTACACCTTC. This gives the protein CASRAQGKDFGYTF.

The genes are TRBV6-5 and TRBJ2-7, with a possible D match to TRBD2 (5 bases). The CDR3 covers 13 residues. Per the germline V gene, CDR1 is MNHEY and CDR2 is SVGAGI. The V end lost 6 bases, the J end lost 4 bases, and 13 bases lay between the germline ends. CDR3 sequence: CASRIAGRYEQYF. CDR3 DNA sequence: TGTGCCAGCAGGATCGCGGGTCGATACGAGCAGTACTTC.

The V call is TRBV27, the J call TRBJ2-7; 8 nucleotides align to TRBD1. Germline V gene lookup returns CDR1 MNHEY and CDR2 SMNVEV (reference sequence). The CDR3 extends over 15 amino acids. V shed 0 bases, J shed 4 bases, and the junction held 5 bases outside the gene matches. The CDR3 here is CASSLSYTGGYEQYF. DNA for the CDR3: TGTGCCAGCAGTTTATCTTATACAGGGGGGTACGAGCAGTACTTC.

This clone was detected a few times. The chain links TRBV7-9 to TRBJ2-3; 11 positions agree with TRBD2. V shed 1 base, J shed 4 bases, and the junction held 4 bases outside the gene matches. CDR3 size: 16 residues. Germline V gives CDR1 SEHNR, CDR2 FQNEAQ (reference sequence). In DNA form, the CDR3 reads TGTGCCAGCAGCTTAGATCTAGCGGGAGGCGCAGATACGCAGTATTTT. It yields the protein CASSLDLAGGADTQYF.

The rearrangement joins TRBV5-6 to TRBJ2-1; D possibly corresponds to TRBD2 (5 bases). Germline loops: CDR1 SGHDT, CDR2 YYEEEE. Trimming cost V 4 bases and J 0 bases, with 23 bases left between them. The CDR3 runs to 19 residues. The CDR3 loop is CASSLTPLALPNSYNEQFF. CDR3 in DNA: TGTGCCAGCAGCCTTACTCCGCTAGCCTTACCGAACTCCTACAATGAGCAGTTCTTC.

CDR3 nucleotides: TGTGCCAGCAGCCGTAGACAGGGTCAAAGCGAGCAGTACTTC. Its protein product is CASSRRQGQSEQYF. The V call is TRBV2, the J call TRBJ2-7; 7 bases are a match to TRBD1. V lost 6 bases and J lost 6; bases outside the gene matches: 11. There are 14 residues in the CDR3. Germline V gives CDR1 SNHLY, CDR2 FYNNEI.

The chain recombines TRBV12-3 or TRBV12-4 with TRBJ2-1; 7 bases are shared with TRBD2. Trimming cost V 3 bases and J 7 bases; bases outside gene matches: 0. The CDR3 consists of 12 residues. CDR3 nucleotides: TGTGCCAGCAGTTTGCGGGGGAATGAGCAGTTCTTC. Translating it yields CASSLRGNEQFF.

This clone showed up just once. The V call is TRBV3-1 (or the pseudogene TRBV3-2), the J call TRBJ1-5; D remains ambiguous. Between the trimmed V and J ends, which lost 10 bases and 6 bases, there was a span of 13 bases. Germline V gene data show CDR1 as LGHDT and CDR2 as YNNKEL (reference sequence). CDR3 length equals 12 residues. The CDR3 DNA reads as TGTGCCACCCCTGACATTCCTCAGCCCCAGCATTTT. Protein sequence: CATPDIPQPQHF.

V usage is TRBV6-2 or TRBV6-3 and J usage is TRBJ1-5, with D hard to call. Trimming stripped 0 bases from V and 3 bases from J, with 9 bases between. Germline lookup yields CDR1 MNHEY and CDR2 SVGEGT. The CDR3 runs 15 residues. CDR3 protein: CASSYSLNHNQPQHF. Here the CDR3 DNA reads TGTGCCAGCAGTTACTCACTCAATCACAATCAGCCCCAGCATTTT.

The rearrangement links TRBV25-1 to TRBJ2-1; 10 nucleotides line up with TRBD2. Trimming took 4 bases from V and 9 from J; bases not matched to a gene: 3. The germline V gene encodes CDR1 MGHDK and CDR2 SYGVNS. The CDR3 is 13 residues long. CDR3 residues: CASSASGSGEQFF. CDR3 nucleotides: TGTGCCAGCAGTGCTAGCGGGAGCGGTGAGCAGTTCTTC.

This sequence joins TRBV10-3 and TRBJ2-6; TRBD1 matches at 7 bases. CDR3 length: 20 amino acids. Germline CDR1 ENHRY, CDR2 SYGVKD. J lost 0 bases, V lost 0 bases, and 11 bases had no gene match. The CDR3 reads CAISESTGSGVSSGANVLTF. The DNA of the CDR3 is TGTGCCATCAGTGAGTCGACAGGGTCCGGGGTGAGCTCTGGGGCCAACGTCCTGACTTTC.

CDR3 DNA: TGTGCCAGCAGCTCCTTTCAGGACTTTTTGACGCAGTATTTT. Translating gives CASSSFQDFLTQYF. The chain combines TRBV7-8 with TRBJ2-3, with D perhaps matching TRBD2 (5 bases). In germline, CDR1 is SGHVS, CDR2 FQNEAQ. Trimming took 4 bases from V and 9 from J, leaving 17 bases between them. This CDR3 comprises 14 residues.

The chain is built from TRBV4-3 and TRBJ2-1, with D maybe TRBD2 (6 bases). The V end lost 0 bases, the J end lost 4 bases, and 13 bases lay between the germline ends. The CDR3 runs 16 residues. Germline assignment: CDR1 LGHNA and CDR2 YSLEER. In DNA form, the CDR3 reads TGCGCCAGCAGCCAAGATAGCGGAATACCGTACAATGAGCAGTTCTTC. This sequence encodes CASSQDSGIPYNEQFF.

This chain links TRBV24-1 with TRBJ1-5; D not resolved. CDR1 is KGHDR, CDR2 SFDVKD, per germline. This CDR3 spans 15 amino acids. V lost 0 bases and J lost 1, with 6 bases in between. The DNA of the CDR3 is TGTGCCACCAGTGATTTGCAGCGCAGCAATCAGCCCCAGCATTTT. Protein: CATSDLQRSNQPQHF.

The V call is TRBV7-6, the J call TRBJ1-4, with D tentatively TRBD1 (6 bases). The CDR3 has 18 residues. Per germline, CDR1 SGHVS and CDR2 FNYEAQ. Trimming removed 1 base from V and 6 bases from J, with 21 bases in between. The CDR3 sequence is CASSLGAGASFRYEKLFF. The CDR3 DNA is TGTGCCAGCAGCTTAGGAGCAGGGGCCTCCTTCCGCTATGAAAAACTGTTTTTT.

The gene calls are TRBV19 and TRBJ1-4; D gene unclear. In germline, CDR1 is LNHDA, CDR2 SQIVND (reference sequence). This CDR3 contains 14 residues. The germline V and J ends were trimmed by 9 bases and 6 bases, with 17 bases remaining between them. CDR3 bases: TGTGCCAGCACCGACCCACCCGGGTATGAAAAACTGTTTTTT. This translates into CASTDPPGYEKLFF.

This clone appeared a few times. This chain joins TRBV5-4 and TRBJ2-7; D is possibly TRBD1 (5 bases). The CDR3 extends over 13 amino acids. The V and J ends lost 3 bases and 2 bases respectively, with 9 bases between them. CDR1 and CDR2 from the germline V gene are SGHNT and YYREEE (reference sequence). The CDR3: CASSSSRAYEQYF. CDR3 sequence (DNA): TGTGCCAGCAGCTCCTCCAGGGCCTACGAGCAGTACTTC.